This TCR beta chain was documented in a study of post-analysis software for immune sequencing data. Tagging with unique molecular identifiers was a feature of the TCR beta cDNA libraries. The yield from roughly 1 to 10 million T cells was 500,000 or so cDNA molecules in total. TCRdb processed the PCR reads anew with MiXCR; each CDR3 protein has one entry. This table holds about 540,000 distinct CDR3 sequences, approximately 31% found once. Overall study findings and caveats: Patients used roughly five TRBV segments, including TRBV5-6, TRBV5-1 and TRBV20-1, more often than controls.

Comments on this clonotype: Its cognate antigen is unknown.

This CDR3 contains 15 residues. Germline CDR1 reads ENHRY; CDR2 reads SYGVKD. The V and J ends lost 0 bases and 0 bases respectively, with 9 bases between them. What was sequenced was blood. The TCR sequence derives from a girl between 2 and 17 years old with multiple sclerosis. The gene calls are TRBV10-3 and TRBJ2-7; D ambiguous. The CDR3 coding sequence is TGTGCCATCAGTGAGTCAGCAGGTCCCTCCTACGAGCAGTACTTC. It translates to CAISESAGPSYEQYF.